This T cell receptor (beta chain) was retrieved from a study of T cell responses to AZD1222 COVID-19 vaccine. The CDR3 extends over 14 amino acids. After removal of 5 bases from V and 5 bases from J, the junction contained 5 bases not matched to a gene. CDR1 is SGHTA and CDR2 is FQGTGA in the germline V gene. Study-level results: Dominant at 160-218 and 743-854, vaccine-associated CD4 TCRs also spanned spike. Reports say nearly half of spike-specific TCRs go after unmutated variant regions. Clonal diversity was possibly underestimated, and white British individuals and females predominated among donors.

Measured with immunoSEQ multiplex PCR; TCRdb has only the in-frame clones, and not every one. The sample comprises about 100,000 clones, about nine tenths of which are singletons, and 1% to 1.5% rests with the top ten. With regard to this clone: Its antigen is not known.

The V call is TRBV7-3, the J call TRBJ1-2, with 10 bases aligning to TRBD1. Sample: peripheral blood, taken on day 0 of AZD1222 vaccination. This TCR was recovered from an adult in good health. The CDR3 nucleotides read TGTGCCAGCAGCGTGGGACAGGGGACATATGGCTACACCTTC. This gives the protein CASSVGQGTYGYTF.